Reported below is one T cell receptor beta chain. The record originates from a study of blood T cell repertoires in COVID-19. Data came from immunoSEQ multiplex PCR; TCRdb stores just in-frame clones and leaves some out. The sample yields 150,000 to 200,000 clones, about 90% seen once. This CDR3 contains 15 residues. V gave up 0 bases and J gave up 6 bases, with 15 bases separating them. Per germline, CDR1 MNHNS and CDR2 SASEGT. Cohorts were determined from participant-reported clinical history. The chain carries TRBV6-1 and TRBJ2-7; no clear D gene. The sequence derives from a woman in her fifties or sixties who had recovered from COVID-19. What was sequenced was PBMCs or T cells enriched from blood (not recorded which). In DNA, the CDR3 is TGTGCCAGCAGTGAAGCTGGCGGATTAAGTGGCGAGCAGTACTTC. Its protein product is CASSEAGGLSGEQYF.